These 27 T cell receptor beta chains were sequenced from one sample in a study of identical twins. TCRdb reanalysed the 5' RACE reads using MiXCR and keeps one entry per CDR3 protein. The sample has around 200,000 distinct CDR3 sequences, around a tenth seen once; the top ten hold 5% to 6%. The source material was memory (CD45RO+) T cells sorted from blood. Source of these receptors: a woman in her late teens or twenties in good health.

The rearrangement joins TRBV5-1 to TRBJ1-2; no reliable D call. The CDR3 has 13 amino acids. Trimming took 0 bases from V and 6 from J, leaving 9 bases between them. CDR1 and CDR2 (germline): SGHRS, YFSETQ. In DNA, the CDR3 is TGCGCCAGCAGCTTGGTGGTAGGGAATGGCTACACCTTC. It yields the protein CASSLVVGNGYTF.

This clonotype showed up many times. The chain recombines TRBV12-3 or TRBV12-4 with TRBJ2-7; 8 bases match TRBD2. There are 15 residues in the CDR3. The ends lost 0 bases at V and 1 base at J; junction bases unmatched: 2. The CDR3: CASSLASGGSYEQYF. Here the CDR3 DNA reads TGTGCCAGCAGTTTAGCGTCGGGAGGGTCCTACGAGCAGTACTTC.

The V gene is TRBV15, the J gene TRBJ1-5; 9 bases are a match to TRBD1. V was pared by 5 bases and J by 4 bases, with 6 bases of the junction left unmatched. The CDR3 spans 15 residues. Germline CDR1 reads LNHNV; CDR2 reads YYDKDF (reference sequence). The DNA for the CDR3 is TGTGCCACCAGCCCTACGGGGACAGGGAATCAGCCCCAGCATTTT. It specifies CATSPTGTGNQPQHF.

This clonotype was seen more than once but under ten times. The rearrangement links TRBV7-8 to TRBJ2-1; 9 bases match TRBD1. The V gene end was trimmed by 3 bases and the J gene end by 7 bases; junction bases not matched to a gene: 7. Germline V lookup: CDR1 SGHVS, CDR2 FQNEAQ. The CDR3 spans 15 residues. CDR3 DNA sequence: TGTGCCAGCAGCTTCAGGGGACAGGGTTTAAATGAGCAGTTCTTC. As protein: CASSFRGQGLNEQFF. Based on the CDR3 plus reference TRBV7-8 and TRBJ2-1, the full variable domain is GAGVSQSPRYKVAKRGQDVALRCDPISGHVSLFWYQQALGQGPEFLTYFQNEAQLDKSGLPSDRFFAERPEGSVSTLKIQRTQQEDSAVYLCASSFRGQGLNEQFFGPGTRLTVL.

This clonotype was counted between two and nine times. CDR3 nucleotides: TGTGCCACCAGAAGTGGACTAGCGGGGCCACAACGGTACAATGAGCAGTTCTTC. This translates into CATRSGLAGPQRYNEQFF. The rearrangement links TRBV15 to TRBJ2-1; TRBD2 agrees at 12 bases. The germline gives CDR1 LNHNV, CDR2 YYDKDF (reference sequence). The CDR3 sequence is 18 residues long. V was pared by 6 bases and J by 4 bases, with 13 bases of the junction left unmatched.

This clonotype was observed at least ten times. CDR3 sequence: CASGVDSSYNEQFF. For the CDR3, the DNA is TGTGCTAGTGGTGTGGACAGCTCCTACAATGAGCAGTTCTTC. J is TRBJ2-1 and V is TRBV12-5, with D possibly being TRBD1 (6 bases). V shed 5 bases and J shed 0 bases, with 8 bases lying between them. CDR1 is LGHNT and CDR2 is FRNRAP in the germline V gene. This CDR3 has 14 amino acids.

The chain carries TRBV3-1 and TRBJ2-3; D remains ambiguous. Germline CDR1 LGHDT, CDR2 YNNKEL (reference sequence). V gave up 1 base and J gave up 5 bases, with 7 bases separating them. The CDR3 spans 13 residues. Here the CDR3 reads CASSQVALDTQYF. The CDR3 nucleotides are TGTGCCAGCAGCCAAGTCGCGTTAGATACGCAGTATTTT.

This clonotype has more than one count but fewer than ten. The CDR3: CASSGRGGNEQFF. The DNA for the CDR3 is TGTGCCAGCAGCGGACGTGGGGGCAATGAGCAGTTCTTC. The chain combines TRBV7-2 with TRBJ2-1, with D perhaps assigned TRBD1 or TRBD2 (5 bases each). The germline V gene encodes CDR1 SGHTA and CDR2 FQGNSA. V was pared by 5 bases and J by 6 bases, with 11 bases between. The CDR3 contains 13 residues.

This clonotype was counted many times. CDR3 in DNA: TGTGCCAGCAGTTTACTCACCGGGGAGCTGTTTTTT. Residues: CASSLLTGELFF. The chain couples TRBV6-5 to TRBJ2-2; D ambiguous. Trimming shortened V by 4 bases and J by 4 bases, and 4 bases separated the two germline ends. This CDR3 has 12 amino acids. CDR1 and CDR2 from the germline V gene are MNHEY and SVGAGI.

This clonotype has just a few counts. The chain joins TRBV20-1 to TRBJ2-1; 8 positions agree with TRBD1. The CDR3 has 16 amino acids. V gave up 0 bases and J gave up 4 bases; unmatched junction bases: 8. In germline, CDR1 is DFQATT, CDR2 SNEGSKA (reference sequence). The CDR3 protein is CSARDPQGAEYNEQFF. The CDR3 DNA sequence: TGCAGTGCTAGAGATCCGCAGGGGGCGGAGTACAATGAGCAGTTCTTC.

The chain carries TRBV7-8 and TRBJ2-3, with a tentative D call TRBD1 (5 bases). This CDR3 contains 16 residues. V was cut by 1 base and J by 1 base, with 12 bases left in between. Germline V CDR1 and CDR2: SGHVS, FQNEAQ. CDR3 nucleotide sequence: TGTGCCAGCAGCTTAGGGGGCTCAGTGGGCACAGATACGCAGTATTTT. Its protein is CASSLGGSVGTDTQYF. The full variable domain, with the rest looked up from reference TRBV7-8 and TRBJ2-3, is GAGVSQSPRYKVAKRGQDVALRCDPISGHVSLFWYQQALGQGPEFLTYFQNEAQLDKSGLPSDRFFAERPEGSVSTLKIQRTQQEDSAVYLCASSLGGSVGTDTQYFGPGTRLTVL.

This clonotype was seen ten or more times. The V and J genes are TRBV6-2 or TRBV6-3 and TRBJ1-6; D is unresolved. This CDR3 spans 13 amino acids. In germline, CDR1 is MNHEY, CDR2 SVGEGT. Trimming stripped 6 bases from V and 10 bases from J, with 13 bases between. The CDR3 DNA is TGTGCCAGCAGCCCAGGACTTGGATCACCCCTCCACTTT. Its protein is CASSPGLGSPLHF.

The chain joins TRBV20-1 to TRBJ1-2; 8 bases agree with TRBD1. Germline values: CDR1 DFQATT, CDR2 SNEGSKA (reference sequence). The CDR3 covers 13 residues. J gave up 4 bases and V 6 bases, and 7 bases lay outside the gene matches. CDR3 sequence: CSAVSGTGYGYTF. CDR3 in DNA: TGCAGTGCGGTTAGCGGGACAGGCTATGGCTACACCTTC.

This chain uses TRBV30 with TRBJ1-1; no firm D call. V was clipped by 1 base and J by 5 bases, with 11 bases between them. This CDR3 is built from 13 residues. Germline V lookup: CDR1 GTSNPN, CDR2 SVGIG (reference sequence). CDR3 DNA sequence: TGTGCCTGGAGTGAGCATCGGGAGACTGAAGCTTTCTTT. Translation: CAWSEHRETEAFF. Variable domain in full (rest from reference TRBV30 and TRBJ1-1): SQTIHQWPATLVQPVGSPLSLECTVEGTSNPNLYWYRQAAGRGLQLLFYSVGIGQISSEVPQNLSASRPQDRQFILSSKKLLLSDSGFYLCAWSEHRETEAFFGQGTRLTVV.

In this sample, this clonotype turned up a few times. The chain links TRBV7-3 to TRBJ1-2; D gene uncertain. V was cut by 5 bases and J by 8 bases, with 15 bases left in between. CDR3 length: 13 residues. Per the germline V gene, CDR1 is SGHTA and CDR2 is FQGTGA. For the CDR3, the DNA is TGTGCCAGCAGCCCCGGAGCTCAGGAGGGCTACACCTTC. Translation gives CASSPGAQEGYTF.

Many counts were recorded for this clonotype. The chain combines TRBV20-1 with TRBJ2-1; TRBD2 matches at 12 bases. This CDR3 spans 17 amino acids. The germline gives CDR1 DFQATT, CDR2 SNEGSKA (reference sequence). The junction had 6 bases not matched to a gene; V was cut back by 3 bases and J by 0 bases. The CDR3 nucleotides are TGCAGTGCTAGCCAACTAGCGGGAGGCAACTCCTACAATGAGCAGTTCTTC. It is translated as CSASQLAGGNSYNEQFF.

This clonotype turned up a few times. J is TRBJ2-3 and V is TRBV20-1; 8 positions agree with TRBD2. Trimming at V came to 4 bases and at J to 3 bases, leaving 9 bases not matched to a gene. This CDR3 region has 15 residues. Germline-derived CDR1 and CDR2 are DFQATT and SNEGSKA (reference sequence). CDR3 nucleotide sequence: TGCAGTGCTAATCTCTTGGGACTAGATACAGATACGCAGTATTTT. Amino acid sequence: CSANLLGLDTDTQYF.

This chain joins TRBV3-1 and TRBJ1-2; D possibly corresponds to TRBD1 (6 bases). Germline V lookup: CDR1 LGHDT, CDR2 YNNKEL (reference sequence). V lost 2 bases, J lost 7 bases, and 17 bases lay in between. This CDR3 region has 15 residues. The CDR3, as DNA: TGTGCCAGCAGCCAATCCCTGACAGGAATAGGTGGCTACACCTTC. Encoded protein: CASSQSLTGIGGYTF.

Only a few counts were recorded for this clonotype. The chain recombines TRBV7-6 with TRBJ2-3, with 10 bases aligning to TRBD2. Per the germline V gene, CDR1 is SGHVS and CDR2 is FNYEAQ. Trimming removed 0 bases from V and 4 bases from J; junction bases left unmatched: 7. This CDR3 is 17 amino acids long. For the CDR3, the DNA is TGTGCCAGCAGCTTAGCGCTAGCGGGAGCTGGCGCAGATACGCAGTATTTT. Encoded protein: CASSLALAGAGADTQYF.

In its sample, this clonotype was seen many times. This chain joins TRBV3-1 and TRBJ2-7; D is possibly TRBD2 (5 bases). The germline V gene encodes CDR1 LGHDT and CDR2 YNNKEL (reference sequence). Trimming removed 1 base at V and 3 bases at J, with 13 bases between. This CDR3 comprises 15 residues. The CDR3 DNA sequence: TGTGCCAGCAGCCAAGTACATTTAGGGAGCTACGAGCAGTACTTC. It encodes CASSQVHLGSYEQYF.

This clonotype has just a few counts. CDR3 protein: CSAAPYERLSTGELFF. CDR3 DNA: TGCAGTGCCGCACCCTATGAGCGACTAAGCACCGGGGAGCTGTTTTTT. The chain has TRBV20-1 and TRBJ2-2, with TRBD2 as a possible D gene (5 bases). Per germline, CDR1 DFQATT and CDR2 SNEGSKA (reference sequence). The CDR3 spans 16 residues. Trimming removed 6 bases at V and 4 bases at J, with 21 bases between.

This clonotype was seen more than once but under ten times. V is TRBV4-2 and J is TRBJ2-3, with a weak D call TRBD2 (5 bases). V was shortened by 1 base and J by 6 bases, with 11 bases between the two germline ends. The CDR3 runs to 14 residues. Per the germline V gene, CDR1 is LGHNA and CDR2 is YNFKEQ. As DNA, the CDR3 is TGTGCCAGCAGCCAAGCGGGGAGAGGGGATACGCAGTATTTT. The encoded protein is CASSQAGRGDTQYF.

A word on this clonotype: A much bigger clone sits one base away, suggesting this may be a read error. J is TRBJ2-7 and V is TRBV5-1; D ambiguous. V lost 4 bases, J lost 4 bases, and 15 bases lay in between. CDR3 length equals 14 residues. CDR1 and CDR2 from the germline V gene are SGHRS and YFSETQ. This CDR3 reads CASSLGEASYEQYF. CDR3 sequence (DNA): TGCGCCAGCAGCCTTGGAGAGGCATCATACGAGCAGTACTTC.

This clonotype was seen many times. The J gene is TRBJ2-1, the V gene TRBV5-1; D is perhaps TRBD2 (5 bases). CDR1 and CDR2 from the germline V gene are SGHRS and YFSETQ. This CDR3 spans 14 amino acids. The germline V and J ends were trimmed by 5 bases and 0 bases, with 9 bases remaining between them. For the CDR3, the DNA is TGCGCCAGCAGGGTTGGGAGCTCCTACAATGAGCAGTTCTTC. This translates into CASRVGSSYNEQFF.

Only a few counts were recorded for this clonotype. This chain uses TRBV15 with TRBJ2-7, with a weak D call TRBD2 (5 bases). The germline CDR1 and CDR2 sequences are LNHNV and YYDKDF (reference sequence). V lost 0 bases and J lost 3, with 6 bases in between. The CDR3 extends over 13 amino acids. CDR3 nucleotide sequence: TGTGCCACCAGCAGAGAGGGGAGCTACGAGCAGTACTTC. Translating it yields CATSREGSYEQYF.

This clonotype was seen a few times. The chain recombines TRBV20-1 with TRBJ2-3, with D hard to call. This CDR3 is 15 amino acids long. Germline V gene data show CDR1 as DFQATT and CDR2 as SNEGSKA (reference sequence). The V end was cut by 3 bases, the J end by 5 bases, with 18 bases between. CDR3 nucleotides: TGCAGTGCTAGCGTAAACCGGGCTGTTGGAGATACGCAGTATTTT. As protein: CSASVNRAVGDTQYF.

The sample holds many counts of this clonotype. The genes are TRBV3-1 and TRBJ1-2; TRBD1 is a possible D gene (6 bases). The CDR3 totals 16 residues. Germline-derived CDR1 and CDR2 are LGHDT and YNNKEL (reference sequence). Trimming left V 4 bases short and J 0 bases short, with 15 bases between. CDR3 sequence: CASSPQGTEANYGYTF. CDR3 sequence (DNA): TGTGCCAGCAGCCCCCAGGGGACGGAAGCTAACTATGGCTACACCTTC.